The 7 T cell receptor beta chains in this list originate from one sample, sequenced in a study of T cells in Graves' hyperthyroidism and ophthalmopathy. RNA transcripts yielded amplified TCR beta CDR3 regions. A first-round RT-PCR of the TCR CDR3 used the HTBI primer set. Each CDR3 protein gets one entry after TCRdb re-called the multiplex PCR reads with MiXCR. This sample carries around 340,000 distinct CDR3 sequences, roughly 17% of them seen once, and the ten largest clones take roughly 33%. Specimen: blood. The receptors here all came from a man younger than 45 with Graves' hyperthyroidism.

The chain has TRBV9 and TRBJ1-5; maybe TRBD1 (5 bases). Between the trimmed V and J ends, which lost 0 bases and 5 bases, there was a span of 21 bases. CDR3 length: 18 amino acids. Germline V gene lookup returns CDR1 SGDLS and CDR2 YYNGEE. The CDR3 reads CASSVGAPGPGLDQPQHF. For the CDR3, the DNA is TGTGCCAGCAGCGTAGGGGCCCCGGGGCCGGGGCTAGATCAGCCCCAGCATTTT.

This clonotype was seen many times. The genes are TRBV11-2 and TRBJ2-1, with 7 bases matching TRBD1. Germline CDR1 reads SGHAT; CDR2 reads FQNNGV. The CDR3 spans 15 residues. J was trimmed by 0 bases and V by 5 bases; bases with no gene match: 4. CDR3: CASSLRQGSYNEQFF. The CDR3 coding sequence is TGTGCCAGCAGCCTCCGACAGGGCTCCTACAATGAGCAGTTCTTC.

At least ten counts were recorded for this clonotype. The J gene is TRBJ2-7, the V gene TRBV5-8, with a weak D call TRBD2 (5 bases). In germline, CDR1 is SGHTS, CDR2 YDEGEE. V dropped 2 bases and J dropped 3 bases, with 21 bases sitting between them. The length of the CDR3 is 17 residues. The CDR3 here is CASSLIDYEGEGYEQYF. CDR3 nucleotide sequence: TGTGCCAGCAGCTTAATCGATTATGAGGGAGAGGGCTACGAGCAGTACTTC.

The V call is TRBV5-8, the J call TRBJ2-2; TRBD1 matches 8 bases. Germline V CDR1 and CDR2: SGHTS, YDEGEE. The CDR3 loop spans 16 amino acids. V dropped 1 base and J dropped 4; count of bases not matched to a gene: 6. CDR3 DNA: TGTGCCAGCAGCTTGAGGCCAGGGGGCTCCACCGGGGAGCTGTTTTTT. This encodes CASSLRPGGSTGELFF.

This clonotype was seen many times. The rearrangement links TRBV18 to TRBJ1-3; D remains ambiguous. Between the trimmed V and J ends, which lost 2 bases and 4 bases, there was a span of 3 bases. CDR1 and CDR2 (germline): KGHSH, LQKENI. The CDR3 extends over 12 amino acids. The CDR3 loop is CASSPAGNTIYF. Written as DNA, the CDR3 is TGTGCCAGCTCACCAGCCGGAAACACCATATATTTT.

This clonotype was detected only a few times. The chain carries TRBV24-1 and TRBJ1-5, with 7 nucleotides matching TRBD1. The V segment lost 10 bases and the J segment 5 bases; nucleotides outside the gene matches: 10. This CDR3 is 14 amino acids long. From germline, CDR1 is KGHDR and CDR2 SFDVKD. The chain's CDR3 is CATGPRDSHQPQHF. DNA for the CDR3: TGTGCCACAGGCCCCCGGGACAGCCATCAGCCCCAGCATTTT.

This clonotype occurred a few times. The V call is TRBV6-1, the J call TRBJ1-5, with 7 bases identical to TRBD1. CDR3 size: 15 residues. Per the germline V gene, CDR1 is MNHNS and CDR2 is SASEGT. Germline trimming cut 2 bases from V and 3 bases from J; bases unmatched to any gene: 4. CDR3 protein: CASSESGQNNQPQHF. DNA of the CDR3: TGTGCCAGCAGTGAATCGGGACAGAACAATCAGCCCCAGCATTTT.